A single sample is the source of the 19 T cell receptor beta chains below, sequenced in a study of CD8 T cells in ankylosing spondylitis. TCRdb reprocessed the 5' RACE reads with MiXCR, giving one entry per CDR3 protein. The repertoire includes under 300,000 distinct CDR3 sequences, 9.5% to 12% of them detected once, and 6% to 8.5% sits in the top ten. Sequencing was performed on blood, either unsorted or a sorted T cell fraction (not recorded which). These receptor sequences come from a male donor with ankylosing spondylitis or in good health (not recorded which).

Only a few counts were recorded for this clonotype. V is TRBV12-3 or TRBV12-4 and J is TRBJ2-2, with TRBD2 matching over 15 bases. The V segment lost 3 bases and the J segment 5 bases; nucleotides outside the gene matches: 7. The CDR3 covers 18 residues. DNA of the CDR3: TGTGCCAGCAGTTTGTCACGGACTAGCGGGGGGGATACCGGGGAGCTGTTTTTT. It is translated as CASSLSRTSGGDTGELFF.

This clonotype was found many times. V and J are TRBV5-6 and TRBJ2-1; TRBD1 matches 7 bases. The germline V gene encodes CDR1 SGHDT and CDR2 YYEEEE. V gave up 4 bases and J gave up 4 bases; unmatched junction bases: 5. The CDR3 extends over 14 amino acids. Here the CDR3 reads CASSDGTDYNEQFF. Written as DNA, the CDR3 is TGTGCCAGCAGCGACGGGACAGATTACAATGAGCAGTTCTTC.

This clonotype was counted a few times. The V and J genes are TRBV2 and TRBJ1-1; no clear D gene. Looked up from germline, CDR1 is SNHLY and CDR2 is FYNNEI. The CDR3 length is 15 residues. Trimming shortened V by 8 bases and J by 0 bases, and 16 bases separated the two germline ends. For the CDR3, the DNA is TGTGCCAGCGTTCCCCGCAGGTTCGTGAACACTGAAGCTTTCTTT. It encodes CASVPRRFVNTEAFF.

In its sample, this clonotype was seen many times. V and J are TRBV12-3 or TRBV12-4 and TRBJ2-1; no definite D call. The CDR3 runs to 16 residues. Between the trimmed V and J ends, which lost 8 bases and 2 bases, there was a span of 19 bases. CDR3 protein: CASSQGRRIPYNEQFF. DNA for the CDR3: TGTGCCAGCTCCCAAGGACGCAGGATCCCCTACAATGAGCAGTTCTTC.

A remark on this clonotype: The missing conserved phenylalanine or tryptophan at the end of this CDR3 makes a read error likely. DNA of the CDR3: TGCAGTGCCAAGGGACAGGGGGACACTGAAGCTTTCCTT. Its translation is CSAKGQGDTEAFL. The chain has TRBV20-1 and TRBJ1-1, with 11 bases fitting TRBD1. This CDR3 has 13 residues. The germline gives CDR1 DFQATT, CDR2 SNEGSKA (reference sequence). The ends lost 6 bases at V and 3 bases at J; junction bases unmatched: 3.

Of note for this clonotype: With only one base between it and a far larger clone, this is likely a read error. Because the CDR3 is missing its conserved closing phenylalanine or tryptophan, this is likely a read error. The chain employs TRBV7-6 and TRBJ2-3, with no clear D. V lost 0 bases, J lost 6 bases, and 4 bases lay in between. This CDR3 has 12 residues. From germline, CDR1 is SGHVS and CDR2 FNYEAQ. This chain's CDR3 is CASSLAPDTQYY. The CDR3 DNA is TGTGCCAGCAGCTTAGCACCCGATACGCAGTATTAT.

This clonotype was counted at least ten times. The rearrangement uses TRBV20-1 and TRBJ2-3; the D is unclear. Germline V gene lookup returns CDR1 DFQATT and CDR2 SNEGSKA (reference sequence). The V end was cut by 5 bases, the J end by 4 bases, with 13 bases between. The CDR3 spans 13 residues. CDR3 bases: TGCAGTGCTCCCTTTCAGAGGCCAGATACGCAGTATTTT. Protein: CSAPFQRPDTQYF.

This clonotype turned up a few times. V gene TRBV12-3 or TRBV12-4 combines with J gene TRBJ2-7, with D maybe TRBD1 (6 bases). V shed 1 base and J shed 2 bases, with 18 bases lying between them. The CDR3 loop spans 17 amino acids. The CDR3 protein is CASSLETTGNPTYEQYF. CDR3 in DNA: TGTGCCAGCAGTTTAGAAACAACAGGGAACCCGACCTACGAGCAGTACTTC.

This clonotype came up many times. J is TRBJ2-3 and V is TRBV11-2; D is possibly TRBD1 (6 bases). The CDR3 spans 14 residues. Trimming removed 5 bases at V and 0 bases at J, with 9 bases between. Germline V gives CDR1 SGHAT, CDR2 FQNNGV. CDR3 sequence (DNA): TGTGCCAGCAGCGGGGGCGTGAGCACAGATACGCAGTATTTT. This gives the protein CASSGGVSTDTQYF.

Only a few counts were recorded for this clonotype. The chain recombines TRBV18 with TRBJ2-7; D is unclear. V was cut by 0 bases and J by 5 bases, with 11 bases left in between. Germline lookup yields CDR1 KGHSH and CDR2 LQKENI. This CDR3 contains 14 residues. The CDR3 spells CASSPPSTAHEQYF. The CDR3 region has the DNA TGTGCCAGCTCACCACCCTCTACAGCCCACGAGCAGTACTTC.

This clonotype was seen at least ten times. The chain has TRBV7-6 and TRBJ1-4; 8 bases are a match to TRBD1. This CDR3 is built from 15 residues. Germline V CDR1 and CDR2: SGHVS, FNYEAQ. Losses at the gene ends were 0 bases for V and 8 bases for J; bases not matched to a gene: 5. The CDR3 here is CASSLATGDAEKLFF. CDR3 in DNA: TGTGCCAGCAGCTTAGCGACAGGGGATGCGGAAAAACTGTTTTTT. The entire variable domain, with the rest obtained from reference TRBV7-6 and TRBJ1-4, is as follows: GAGVSQSPRYKVTKRGQDVALRCDPISGHVSLYWYRQALGQGPEFLTYFNYEAQQDKSGLPNDRFSAERPEGSISTLTIQRTEQRDSAMYRCASSLATGDAEKLFFGSGTQLSVL.

This clonotype was seen many times. This sequence joins TRBV12-3 or TRBV12-4 and TRBJ2-2; D may correspond to TRBD1 or TRBD2 (7 bases each). Deletions cut 6 bases from V and 5 bases from J, with 25 bases between. The CDR3 totals 18 residues. CDR3 bases: TGTGCCAGCAGGCCGAGGGGGGAGGGACAGCTATTAACCGGGGAGCTGTTTTTT. Amino acids: CASRPRGEGQLLTGELFF.

This clonotype has more than one count but fewer than ten. CDR3 sequence: CASSSLNRGLYEQYF. CDR3 DNA sequence: TGTGCCAGCAGTAGCCTGAACAGGGGACTATACGAGCAGTACTTC. The genes are TRBV6-1 and TRBJ2-7; either TRBD1 or TRBD2 may fit D (7 bases each). This CDR3 has 15 residues. V was shortened by 5 bases and J by 4 bases, with 18 bases between the two germline ends. CDR1 and CDR2 from the germline V gene are MNHNS and SASEGT.

This clonotype was seen ten or more times. The chain has TRBV5-1 and TRBJ2-7; 9 bases are a match to TRBD2. Germline loops: CDR1 SGHRS, CDR2 YFSETQ. After removal of 1 base from V and 2 bases from J, the junction contained 4 bases not matched to a gene. CDR3 length: 15 residues. Written as DNA, the CDR3 is TGCGCCAGCAGCTTGTGGTCTAGCGGGACCTACGAGCAGTACTTC. Amino acid sequence: CASSLWSSGTYEQYF.

This clonotype was detected many times. The chain has TRBV12-3 or TRBV12-4 and TRBJ2-3; no firm D call. This CDR3 is 13 amino acids long. V shed 8 bases and J shed 2 bases, with 11 bases lying between them. CDR3 sequence reads: CASEDPFTDTQYF. CDR3 in DNA: TGTGCCAGCGAGGACCCCTTCACAGATACGCAGTATTTT.

This clonotype was found many times. J is TRBJ1-5 and V is TRBV24-1; D may be TRBD1 (5 bases). Germline V gene data show CDR1 as KGHDR and CDR2 as SFDVKD. The V end lost 2 bases, the J end lost 6 bases, and 25 bases lay between the germline ends. CDR3 length: 19 amino acids. The CDR3, as DNA: TGTGCCACCAGTGATTCCCCCGGTCCGGGGGACTCCAGAAGTCAGCCCCAGCATTTT. Translating gives CATSDSPGPGDSRSQPQHF.

This clonotype turned up a few times. This sequence joins TRBV12-3 or TRBV12-4 and TRBJ1-4; maybe TRBD1 (6 bases). This CDR3 is 15 amino acids long. Trimming left V 5 bases short and J 8 bases short, with 18 bases between. The CDR3 DNA reads TGTGCCAGCAGTCCTCCGGGGGCGCTGGGGGAAAAACTGTTTTTT. It translates to CASSPPGALGEKLFF.

Ten or more counts support this clonotype. This chain uses TRBV12-3 or TRBV12-4 with TRBJ1-2; tentatively, D is TRBD1 (6 bases). The V end lost 5 bases, the J end lost 4 bases, and 14 bases lay between the germline ends. The CDR3 has 14 amino acids. The CDR3 sequence is CASSDSGQLYGYTF. CDR3 sequence (DNA): TGTGCCAGCAGTGATAGTGGACAGCTCTATGGCTACACCTTC.

This clonotype has a count of ten or more. V is TRBV9 and J is TRBJ2-7; D is unresolved. Trimming took 0 bases from V and 2 from J, leaving 9 bases between them. Germline-derived CDR1 and CDR2 are SGDLS and YYNGEE. The CDR3 has 14 amino acids. CDR3 sequence reads: CASSVGQLAYEQYF. CDR3 nucleotide sequence: TGTGCCAGCAGCGTAGGGCAGTTGGCCTACGAGCAGTACTTC.